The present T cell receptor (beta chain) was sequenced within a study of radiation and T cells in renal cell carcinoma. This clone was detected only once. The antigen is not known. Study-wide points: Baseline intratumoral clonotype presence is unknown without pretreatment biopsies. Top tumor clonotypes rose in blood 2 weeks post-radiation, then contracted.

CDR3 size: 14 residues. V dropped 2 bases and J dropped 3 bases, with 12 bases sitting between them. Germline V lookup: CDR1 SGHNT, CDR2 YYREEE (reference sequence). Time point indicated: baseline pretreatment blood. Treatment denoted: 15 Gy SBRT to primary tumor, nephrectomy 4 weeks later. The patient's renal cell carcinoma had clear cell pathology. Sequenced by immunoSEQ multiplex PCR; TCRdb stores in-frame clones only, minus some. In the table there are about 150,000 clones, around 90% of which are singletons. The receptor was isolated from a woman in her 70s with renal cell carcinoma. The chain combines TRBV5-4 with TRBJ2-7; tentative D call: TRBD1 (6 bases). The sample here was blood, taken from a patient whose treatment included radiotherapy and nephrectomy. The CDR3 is CASSLQGNFYEQYF. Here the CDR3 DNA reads TGTGCCAGCAGCTTACAGGGAAACTTCTACGAGCAGTACTTC.